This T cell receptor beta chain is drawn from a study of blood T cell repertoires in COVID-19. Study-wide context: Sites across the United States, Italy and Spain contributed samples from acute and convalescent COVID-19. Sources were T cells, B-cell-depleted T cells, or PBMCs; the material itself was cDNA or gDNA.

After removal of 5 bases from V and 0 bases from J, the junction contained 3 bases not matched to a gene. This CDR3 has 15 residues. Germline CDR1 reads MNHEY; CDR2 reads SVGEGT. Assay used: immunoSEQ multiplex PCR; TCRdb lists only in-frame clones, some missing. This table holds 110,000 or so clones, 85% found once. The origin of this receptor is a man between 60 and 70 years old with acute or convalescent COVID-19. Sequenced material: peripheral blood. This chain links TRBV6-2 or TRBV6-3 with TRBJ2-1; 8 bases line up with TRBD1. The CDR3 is CASSLRGLSYNEQFF. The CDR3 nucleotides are TGTGCCAGCAGTCTCAGGGGGCTCTCCTACAATGAGCAGTTCTTC.